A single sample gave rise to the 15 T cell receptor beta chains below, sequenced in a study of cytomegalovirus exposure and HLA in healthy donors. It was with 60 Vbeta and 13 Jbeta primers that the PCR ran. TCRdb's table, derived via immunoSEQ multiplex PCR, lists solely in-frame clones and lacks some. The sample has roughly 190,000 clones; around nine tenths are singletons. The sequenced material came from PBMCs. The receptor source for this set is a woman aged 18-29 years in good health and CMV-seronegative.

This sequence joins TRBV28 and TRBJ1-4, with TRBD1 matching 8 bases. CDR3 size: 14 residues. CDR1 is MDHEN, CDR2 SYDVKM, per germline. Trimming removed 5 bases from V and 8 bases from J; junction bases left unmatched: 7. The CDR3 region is CASSPDRGGEKLFF. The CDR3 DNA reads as TGTGCCAGCAGTCCCGACAGGGGTGGCGAAAAACTGTTTTTT.

CDR3 in amino acids: CAWSRLAGRTDTQYF. The CDR3 bases are TGTGCCTGGAGCCGTCTAGCGGGACGCACAGATACGCAGTATTTT. The chain uses TRBV30 and TRBJ2-3; TRBD2 matches 9 bases. Germline CDR1 GTSNPN, CDR2 SVGIG (reference sequence). V was clipped by 3 bases and J by 1 base; unmatched bases: 5. This CDR3 has 15 amino acids.

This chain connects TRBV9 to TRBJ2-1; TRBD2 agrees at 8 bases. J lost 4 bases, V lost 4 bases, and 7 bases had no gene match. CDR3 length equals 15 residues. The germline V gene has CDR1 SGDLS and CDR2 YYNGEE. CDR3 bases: TGTGCCAGCAGCACAGCGGGGGACCAGTACAATGAGCAGTTCTTC. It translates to CASSTAGDQYNEQFF. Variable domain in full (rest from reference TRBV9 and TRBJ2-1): DSGVTQTPKHLITATGQRVTLRCSPRSGDLSVYWYQQSLDQGLQFLIQYYNGEERAKGNILERFSAQQFPDLHSELNLSSLELGDSALYFCASSTAGDQYNEQFFGPGTRLTVL.

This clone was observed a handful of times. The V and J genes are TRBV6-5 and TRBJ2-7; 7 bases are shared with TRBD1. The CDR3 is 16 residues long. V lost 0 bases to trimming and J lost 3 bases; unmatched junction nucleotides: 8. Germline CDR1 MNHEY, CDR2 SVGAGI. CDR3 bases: TGTGCCAGCAGTTACTCGAGAGGGGGCGCGGTCTACGAGCAGTACTTC. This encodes CASSYSRGGAVYEQYF.

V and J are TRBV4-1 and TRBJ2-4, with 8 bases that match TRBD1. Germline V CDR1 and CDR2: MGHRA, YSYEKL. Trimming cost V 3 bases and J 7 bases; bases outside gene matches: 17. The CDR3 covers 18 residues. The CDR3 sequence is CASSHPRNGRGLINIQYF. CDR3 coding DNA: TGCGCCAGCAGCCATCCCCGTAACGGCAGGGGGCTTATTAACATTCAGTACTTC.

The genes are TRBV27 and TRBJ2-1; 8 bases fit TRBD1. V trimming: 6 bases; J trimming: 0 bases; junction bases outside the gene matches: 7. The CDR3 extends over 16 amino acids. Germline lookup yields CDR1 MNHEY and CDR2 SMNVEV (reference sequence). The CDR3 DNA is TGTGCCAGCAGCCCAGGGGGCCTAAGCTCCTACAATGAGCAGTTCTTC. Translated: CASSPGGLSSYNEQFF.

CDR3 nucleotides: TGTGCCAGCCTTGGGACAGGGGGCACCGAGCAGTACTTC. It yields the protein CASLGTGGTEQYF. The J gene is TRBJ2-7, the V gene TRBV2, with 12 bases matching TRBD1. This CDR3 spans 13 amino acids. Germline CDR1 reads SNHLY; CDR2 reads FYNNEI. V gave up 8 bases and J gave up 6 bases; unmatched junction bases: 5.

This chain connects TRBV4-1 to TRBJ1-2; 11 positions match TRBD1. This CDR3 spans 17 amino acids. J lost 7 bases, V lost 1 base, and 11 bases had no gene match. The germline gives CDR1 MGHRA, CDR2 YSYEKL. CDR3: CASSQAPRKDRGPGYTF. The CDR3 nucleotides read TGCGCCAGCAGCCAAGCCCCCAGGAAGGACAGGGGGCCTGGCTACACCTTC.

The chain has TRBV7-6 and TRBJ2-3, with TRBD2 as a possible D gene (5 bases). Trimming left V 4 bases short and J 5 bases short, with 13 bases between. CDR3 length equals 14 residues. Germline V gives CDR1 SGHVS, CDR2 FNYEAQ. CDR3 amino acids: CASSSPSGEDTQYF. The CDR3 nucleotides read TGTGCCAGCAGCTCACCCTCCGGGGAAGATACGCAGTATTTT.

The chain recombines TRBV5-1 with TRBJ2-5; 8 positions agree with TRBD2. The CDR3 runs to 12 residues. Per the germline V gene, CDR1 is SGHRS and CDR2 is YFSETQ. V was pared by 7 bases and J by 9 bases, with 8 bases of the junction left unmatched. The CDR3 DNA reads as TGCGCCAGCGCCACTAGCGGCGTGGCCCAGTACTTC. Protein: CASATSGVAQYF.

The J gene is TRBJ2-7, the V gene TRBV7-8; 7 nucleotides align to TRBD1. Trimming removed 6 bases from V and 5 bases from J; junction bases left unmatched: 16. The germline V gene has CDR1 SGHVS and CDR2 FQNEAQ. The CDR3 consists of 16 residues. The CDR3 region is CASSYHSGTADNEQYF. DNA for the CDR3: TGTGCCAGCAGTTATCATTCCGGGACAGCTGATAACGAGCAGTACTTC.

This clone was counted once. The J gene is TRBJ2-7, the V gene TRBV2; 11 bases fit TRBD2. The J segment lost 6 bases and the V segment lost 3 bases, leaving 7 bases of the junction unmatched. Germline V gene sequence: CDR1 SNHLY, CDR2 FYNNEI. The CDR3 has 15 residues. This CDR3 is CASSEPVAGGLEQYF. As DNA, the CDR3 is TGTGCCAGCAGTGAGCCGGTAGCGGGGGGGCTCGAGCAGTACTTC.

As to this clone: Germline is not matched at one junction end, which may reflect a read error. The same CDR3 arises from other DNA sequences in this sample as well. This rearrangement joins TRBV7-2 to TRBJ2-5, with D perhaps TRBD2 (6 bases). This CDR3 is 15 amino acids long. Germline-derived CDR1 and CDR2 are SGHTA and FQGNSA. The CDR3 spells CASSLLRGTRETQYF. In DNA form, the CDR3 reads TGTGCCAGCAGCTTGTTACGCGGGACGAGGGAGACTCAGTACTTC.

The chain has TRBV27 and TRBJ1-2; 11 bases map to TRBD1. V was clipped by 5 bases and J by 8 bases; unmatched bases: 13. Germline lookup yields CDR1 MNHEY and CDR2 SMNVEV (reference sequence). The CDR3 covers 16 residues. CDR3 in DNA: TGTGCCAGCAGTCTGGTACCGGGACAGGGGGTTGGCGGCTACACCTTC. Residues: CASSLVPGQGVGGYTF.

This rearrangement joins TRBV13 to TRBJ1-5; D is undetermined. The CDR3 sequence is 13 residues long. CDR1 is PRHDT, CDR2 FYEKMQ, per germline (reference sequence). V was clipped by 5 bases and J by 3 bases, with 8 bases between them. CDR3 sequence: CASSLGPNQPQHF. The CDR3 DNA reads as TGTGCCAGCAGCCTGGGCCCCAATCAGCCCCAGCATTTT.